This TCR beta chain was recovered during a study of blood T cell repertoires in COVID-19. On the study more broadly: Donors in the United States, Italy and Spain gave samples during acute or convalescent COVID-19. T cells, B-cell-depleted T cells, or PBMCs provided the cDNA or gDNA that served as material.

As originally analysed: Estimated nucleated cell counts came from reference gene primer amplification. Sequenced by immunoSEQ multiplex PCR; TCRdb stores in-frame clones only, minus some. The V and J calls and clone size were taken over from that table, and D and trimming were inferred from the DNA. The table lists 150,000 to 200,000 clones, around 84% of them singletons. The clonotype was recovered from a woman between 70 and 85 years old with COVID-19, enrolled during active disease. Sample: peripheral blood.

CDR3 amino acids: CASSHRETGNTIYF. The CDR3 DNA sequence: TGTGCCAGTAGCCACAGGGAGACTGGAAACACCATATATTTT. The rearrangement links TRBV19 to TRBJ1-3; a possible D gene is TRBD1 (6 bases). This CDR3 is 14 amino acids long. Per the germline V gene, CDR1 is LNHDA and CDR2 is SQIVND (reference sequence). Trimming left V 6 bases short and J 2 bases short, with 11 bases between.